Listed below are T cell receptor beta chains from one sample, sequenced in a study of regulatory T cells in long-lasting Graves disease. From the multiplex PCR reads, TCRdb called clonotypes with MiXCR, one entry per CDR3 protein. The repertoire holds 200,000 to 250,000 distinct CDR3 sequences, with about 19% as singletons. Here the sequenced sample was peripheral blood mononuclear cells (PBMCs), taken at new diagnosis, from a patient treated with antithyroid drugs. The origin of the receptors is a female donor with Graves disease. CDR3s include the opening cysteine and the closing phenylalanine or tryptophan. Rows give clone size only sometimes, using once, few, many, or a class for an expanded clone.

many	TRBV5-5	CASSYQGSDTQYF
many	TRBV6-1	CASSEMQGARYEQYF
many	TRBV5-1	CASSLWTAEAFF
many	TRBV7-2	CASSLAGGAVYEQYF
-	TRBV25-1	CASSVNPYEQYF
many	TRBV7-2	CASSLRGQWETQYF
-	TRBV5-1	CVSRRQETQYF
many	TRBV6-5	CASSFGRREQYF
many	TRBV6-1	CASRRGTGVYGEQYF
many	TRBV7-9	CASSSTGGSYGYTF
-	TRBV28	CASRPGLGLHEQYF
-	TRBV14	CASSPKGRGETEAFF
few	TRBV2	CASRRTVTSYEQYF
many	TRBV12-3/TRBV12-4	CASSFGQGRVTEAFF
many	TRBV29-1	CSGAGGGETQYF
many	TRBV7-9	CASSSPTGPYNEQFF
-	TRBV19	CASSEPGGLVGELFF
-	TRBV10-1	CASSYTGASNQPQHF
-	TRBV27	CTSSFGGVYEQYF
few	TRBV20-1	CSASEGGAADTQYF
-	TRBV7-2	CASSQAAGGVYNEQFF
many	TRBV7-2	CASSSTSDGEQYF
many	TRBV20-1	CSALADQPQHF
medium-sized	TRBV20-1	CSAREIGGELYTEAFF
many	TRBV27	CASSLIRENTEAFF
-	TRBV5-1	CASSPGPESYGYTF
few	TRBV19	CASSPGQHYEQYF
-	TRBV18	CASSPALYNEQFF
many	TRBV29-1	CSVRDQGTDTQYF
-	TRBV30	CAWRLRGLETQYF
-	TRBV2	CASSTTGQGENQPQHF
many	TRBV5-5	CASSLEVRVLGSPLHF
-	TRBV2	CASSLIRSGGTDTQYF
-	TRBV2	CASSDRGPNEQFF
many	TRBV9	CASSGTSGRTGELFF
few	TRBV20-1	CSARSGQGNEKLFF
many	TRBV12-3/TRBV12-4	CASSFLGGRGQGGANVLTF
many	TRBV29-1	CSVIQGSNQPQHF
-	TRBV4-1	CASSQEPLDVKLFF
many	TRBV30	CAWAHDGGYTF
many	TRBV5-1	CASSLEITGNGSPLHF
-	TRBV5-5	CASSLMGGANVLTF
many	TRBV20-1	CSTSADIQGSYEQYF
few	TRBV19	CASRGHHSNQPQHF
many	TRBV27	CASSNRDTLGAKNIQYF
few	TRBV24-1	CATSDGQISGNTIYF
-	TRBV4-3	CASSQDIGGVSYEQYF
few	TRBV10-3	CATVAGVQETQYF
many	TRBV27	CASSLWEGNTGELFF
many	TRBV5-1	CASSRGQGGRLNIQYF
-	TRBV5-6	CASSTAWTGLEKLFF
many	TRBV5-5	CASSLGTGTGSPLHF